By sample share, the clone carrying this T cell receptor (beta chain) is medium-sized. Antigen specificity is unknown. A read error may produce the germline difference seen at one junction end. In the original processing: Quality scores were absent from the junction-only immunoSEQ sequences, so filtering differed. The protocol was immunoSEQ multiplex PCR, while the TCRdb copy is restricted to in-frame clones and leaves out a portion. V, J and clone size are those of that table, while D and trimming were read from the DNA. The sample includes 75,000 to 100,000 clones, about half of them seen just once. CDR1 and CDR2 (germline): SQVTM, ANQGSEA. The length of the CDR3 is 11 residues. These data belong to a study of shared clonotypes between healthy human individuals. The study, taken as a whole, reports: Only blood underwent sampling, and tissue repertoires likely differ.

This sequence originates from a woman between 40 and 55 years old in good health. Some clones in this sample may be carry-over from other donors' samples. The rearrangement joins TRBV29-1 to TRBJ1-1; D ambiguous. What was sequenced was PBMCs. Here the CDR3 DNA reads TGCAGCGCTGAAAGGGTAACTGAAGCTTTCTTT. Translation: CSAERVTEAFF.